Listed here is a single T cell receptor (beta chain). The data originate from a study of Ad26.COV2.S vaccination and SARS-CoV-2 variants. At the level of the study: Administration of Ad26.COV2.S was intramuscular, either once or twice 56 days apart.

The germline V gene has CDR1 SGHAT and CDR2 FQNNGV. This CDR3 has 15 residues. Losses at the gene ends were 4 bases for V and 5 bases for J; bases not matched to a gene: 10. The assay was immunoSEQ multiplex PCR, and TCRdb's table has in-frame clones only and misses some. The repertoire holds 300,000 to 500,000 clones, with about 88% as singletons. Documented treatment: around 19 received Ad26.COV2.S at low or high dose, single or two shots; about 5 received placebo; per-sample allocation not given. After the first vaccine or placebo injection, samples were drawn on day 63. Its platform was an Ad26 vector, and its expressed antigen was Wuhan-strain SARS-CoV-2 spike.

Here the sequenced sample was peripheral blood, taken in a trial of Ad26.COV2.S vaccine versus placebo. This chain connects TRBV11-2 to TRBJ2-5; 7 bases map to TRBD1. The receptor was derived from a person between 18 and 59 years old who received the Ad26.COV2.S COVID-19 vaccine or a placebo. CDR3 DNA sequence: TGTGCCAGCAGCTCGTACAGGGGAGTTGAGGAGACCCAGTACTTC. Its protein product is CASSSYRGVEETQYF.